These 26 T cell receptor beta chains originate from one sample sequenced in a study of molecular identifiers for immune sequencing clone quantification (dated by TCRdb to between 2018 and 2020). Libraries were prepared through PCR. The sequencer was a NextSeq 500. In TCRdb, the public reads were trimmed at Q25 with fastp and aligned with MiXCR, with productive beta chains retained. When rows share a CDR3 protein, they turn into one entry using the most common DNA and genes. The sample table records a few hundred thousand distinct CDR3 sequences; approximately 25% of these occur just once. Just over 0.75% of the sample is held by the ten biggest clonotypes. Sequences were obtained from naive CD8+ T cells from blood, with Jurkat cell RNA spiked in. This sample's cell subset or site label indicates: FACS-sorted CD8+CD4-CCR7+CD45RA+ naive T cells. These TCRs come from a human donor in good health. Some libraries in this study had Jurkat cell RNA spiked in.

The gene calls are TRBV5-1 and TRBJ2-1; 13 nucleotides match TRBD2. The CDR3 length is 15 residues. The V and J ends lost 9 bases and 4 bases, in that order; junction bases with no gene match: 7. CDR1 and CDR2 from the germline V gene are SGHRS and YFSETQ. In DNA, the CDR3 is TGCGCCACCCGGACTAGCGGGGGAGATTACAATGAGCAGTTCTTC. Amino acids: CATRTSGGDYNEQFF.

The rearrangement joins TRBV7-2 to TRBJ2-7, with 9 bases matching TRBD1. V gave up 5 bases and J gave up 3 bases; unmatched junction bases: 8. The V gene's germline CDR1 is SGHTA and CDR2 FQGNSA. This CDR3 region has 15 residues. The DNA of the CDR3 is TGTGCCAGCAGCGGCCAGGAGACAGGGGGCTACGAGCAGTACTTC. This translates into CASSGQETGGYEQYF.

Only one count was recorded for this clonotype. This sequence joins TRBV3-1 and TRBJ1-2; the D is unclear. V dropped 0 bases and J dropped 2 bases, with 7 bases sitting between them. Per the germline V gene, CDR1 is LGHDT and CDR2 is YNNKEL (reference sequence). CDR3 length equals 14 residues. CDR3 region: CASSQDPRNYGYTF. CDR3 coding DNA: TGTGCCAGCAGCCAAGATCCACGCAACTATGGCTACACCTTC.

This sequence joins TRBV27 and TRBJ2-1; 9 nucleotides line up with TRBD1. This CDR3 has 14 residues. With 8 bases clipped from V and 3 bases from J, the junction kept 5 bases outside the gene matches. The germline V gene has CDR1 MNHEY and CDR2 SMNVEV (reference sequence). The CDR3 here is CASRPTGGYNEQFF. The CDR3, as DNA: TGTGCCAGCCGCCCGACAGGGGGCTACAATGAGCAGTTCTTC.

V is TRBV13 and J is TRBJ2-3, with D tentatively TRBD1 (5 bases). The germline V and J ends were trimmed by 5 bases and 4 bases, with 13 bases remaining between them. Germline V lookup: CDR1 PRHDT, CDR2 FYEKMQ (reference sequence). The CDR3 is 14 amino acids. The DNA of the CDR3 is TGTGCCAGCAGCACGCAGGGTAGGGCAGATACGCAGTATTTT. Protein product: CASSTQGRADTQYF.

Remarks on this clonotype: A much larger clone lies a single base off, so this may be a read error. A read error is likely, as this CDR3 ends without the conserved phenylalanine or tryptophan. V usage is TRBV6-6 and J usage is TRBJ2-1; D not certain. Trimming took off 5 bases at V and 10 bases at J, with 12 bases between the two ends. The CDR3 is 12 amino acids. The germline CDR1 and CDR2 sequences are MNHNY and SVGAGI (reference sequence). The CDR3 region is CASSPYPQEQFL. The CDR3 region has the DNA TGTGCCAGCAGTCCGTACCCCCAGGAGCAGTTCCTC.

This clonotype was seen ten or more times. The CDR3 DNA sequence: TGTGCCAGCAGCGTCCGGGACGAGCAGTACTTC. Its translation is CASSVRDEQYF. J is TRBJ2-7 and V is TRBV5-4, with D unclear. Per germline, CDR1 SGHNT and CDR2 YYREEE (reference sequence). V was shortened by 4 bases and J by 5 bases, with 7 bases between the two germline ends. The CDR3 has 11 residues.

Regarding this clonotype: This may stem from a read error, because a much larger clone lies one nucleotide away. Since the CDR3 does not end with the conserved phenylalanine or tryptophan, this likely comes from a read error. The gene calls are TRBV29-1 and TRBJ2-1, with D perhaps given as TRBD1 or TRBD2 (6 bases each). CDR1 is SQVTM and CDR2 is ANQGSEA in the germline V gene. The CDR3 runs to 11 residues. The germline V and J ends were trimmed by 7 bases and 12 bases, with 16 bases remaining between them. The CDR3 DNA sequence: TGCAGCGCCCAGGGGACTTTAGCGCAGTTCCTC. Translation: CSAQGTLAQFL.

This clonotype was counted between two and nine times. The V gene is TRBV6-6, the J gene TRBJ2-5, with 9 bases that match TRBD1. V was clipped by 0 bases and J by 4 bases; unmatched bases: 9. Germline V gives CDR1 MNHNY, CDR2 SVGAGI (reference sequence). The CDR3 is made up of 17 amino acids. The CDR3 sequence is CASSYSPGTGLGETQYF. The CDR3 DNA sequence: TGTGCCAGCAGTTACTCGCCCGGGACAGGGCTGGGAGAGACCCAGTACTTC.

In its sample, this clonotype was seen a few times. This sequence joins TRBV27 and TRBJ2-7; a possible D gene is TRBD1 (6 bases). This CDR3 region has 13 residues. Per germline, CDR1 MNHEY and CDR2 SMNVEV (reference sequence). V lost 4 bases to trimming and J lost 1 base, with 8 bases between them. CDR3 sequence: CASSWTVSYEQYF. DNA for the CDR3: TGTGCCAGCAGTTGGACAGTTTCCTACGAGCAGTACTTC.

This clonotype was observed at least ten times. The CDR3 loop reads CSARDGLAESTDTQYF. CDR3 nucleotides: TGCAGTGCTAGAGACGGACTAGCGGAGAGCACAGATACGCAGTATTTT. The gene calls are TRBV20-1 and TRBJ2-3, with 10 bases matching TRBD2. From germline, CDR1 is DFQATT and CDR2 SNEGSKA (reference sequence). This CDR3 has 16 residues. J was trimmed by 0 bases and V by 0 bases; bases with no gene match: 3.

The sample holds a few counts of this clonotype. V is TRBV7-3 and J is TRBJ2-1; possibly TRBD1 for D (5 bases). Germline-derived CDR1 and CDR2 are SGHTA and FQGTGA. The CDR3 runs 14 residues. V was trimmed by 4 bases and J by 7 bases, leaving 14 bases between them. CDR3 region: CASSWGSNQNEQFF. CDR3 coding DNA: TGTGCCAGCAGCTGGGGCAGCAATCAGAATGAGCAGTTCTTC.

This clonotype was recorded a few times. This chain joins TRBV5-6 and TRBJ2-7, with D perhaps being TRBD1 or TRBD2 (5 bases each). Trimming removed 4 bases at V and 0 bases at J, with 14 bases between. Germline CDR1 and CDR2: SGHDT and YYEEEE. This CDR3 contains 15 residues. The CDR3: CASSRGRIDSYEQYF. CDR3 sequence (DNA): TGTGCCAGCAGCCGGGGCAGGATAGACTCCTACGAGCAGTACTTC.

In its sample, this clonotype was seen many times. J is TRBJ1-1 and V is TRBV5-4; 8 bases line up with TRBD1. This CDR3 has 15 amino acids. J gave up 0 bases and V 4 bases, and 5 bases lay outside the gene matches. The germline CDR1 and CDR2 sequences are SGHNT and YYREEE (reference sequence). The CDR3 here is CASSPQGALNTEAFF. CDR3 bases: TGTGCCAGCAGCCCCCAGGGGGCCCTGAACACTGAAGCTTTCTTT.

The rearrangement links TRBV23-1 to TRBJ2-1; D not resolved. TRBV23-1 is an ORF, and what it does is uncertain. This CDR3 region has 13 residues. V was clipped by 4 bases and J by 3 bases, with 7 bases between them. The CDR3, as DNA: TGCGCCAGCAGTCCTTGGCACTACAATGAGCAGTTCTTC. This encodes CASSPWHYNEQFF.

This clonotype has a count of ten or more. This chain connects TRBV24-1 to TRBJ2-1; no clear D. Trimming removed 1 base from V and 9 bases from J, with 3 bases in between. The CDR3 has 11 amino acids. Germline V gives CDR1 KGHDR, CDR2 SFDVKD. CDR3 coding DNA: TGTGCCACCAGTGATTTCGGTGAGCAGTTCTTC. Encoded protein: CATSDFGEQFF.

The chain uses TRBV5-6 and TRBJ1-1, with TRBD1 matching 7 bases. Germline CDR1 is SGHDT and CDR2 is YYEEEE. This CDR3 is 14 amino acids long. Trimming removed 2 bases from V and 1 base from J; junction bases left unmatched: 2. CDR3 coding DNA: TGTGCCAGCAGCTTCGACAGGGCGAACACTGAAGCTTTCTTT. This codes for CASSFDRANTEAFF. The whole variable domain, filled in from reference TRBV5-6 and TRBJ1-1, reads DAGVTQSPTHLIKTRGQQVTLRCSPKSGHDTVSWYQQALGQGPQFIFQYYEEEERQRGNFPDRFSGHQFPNYSSELNVNALLLGDSALYLCASSFDRANTEAFFGQGTRLTVV.

This clonotype was seen ten or more times. V is TRBV20-1 and J is TRBJ2-1; D is unresolved. CDR1 is DFQATT and CDR2 is SNEGSKA in the germline V gene (reference sequence). V lost 4 bases and J 4 bases, leaving 17 bases between the germline ends. The CDR3 loop spans 15 amino acids. DNA of the CDR3: TGCAGTGCTATCCCGGTGAGCGACTTATACAATGAGCAGTTCTTC. As protein: CSAIPVSDLYNEQFF.

There are a few counts of this clonotype. V usage is TRBV3-1 and J usage is TRBJ2-7; 7 bases are shared with TRBD2. The CDR3 is 16 residues long. CDR1 is LGHDT, CDR2 YNNKEL, per germline (reference sequence). V lost 0 bases, J lost 5 bases, and 10 bases stayed unmatched. This chain's CDR3 is CASSQDLAGEMDEQYF. CDR3 DNA: TGTGCCAGCAGCCAAGATCTCGCGGGGGAAATGGACGAGCAGTACTTC.

The sample holds a few counts of this clonotype. The CDR3 reads CASSQVLGEQFF. For the CDR3, the DNA is TGCGCCAGCAGCCAAGTCCTGGGTGAGCAGTTCTTC. The rearrangement uses TRBV4-1 and TRBJ2-1; D is undetermined. Trimming stripped 1 base from V and 9 bases from J, with 7 bases between. The CDR3 length is 12 residues. CDR1 and CDR2 (germline): MGHRA, YSYEKL.

This clonotype was observed a few times. The V and J genes are TRBV24-1 and TRBJ1-5, with D possibly matching TRBD1 (5 bases). The CDR3 covers 15 residues. V was pared by 1 base and J by 11 bases, with 17 bases between. The germline V gene has CDR1 KGHDR and CDR2 SFDVKD. The CDR3 bases are TGTGCCACCAGTGATTTCCGGCAGGACCAAGGGGCCCAGCATTTT. Translation gives CATSDFRQDQGAQHF.

The chain couples TRBV12-3 or TRBV12-4 to TRBJ1-5, with D possibly TRBD1 on 6 matching bases. The CDR3 extends over 15 amino acids. V lost 6 bases, J lost 7 bases, and 19 bases lay in between. The CDR3, as DNA: TGTGCCAGCAGCCTAGTAGGGACATCTGGGCAGCCCCAGCATTTT. It codes for CASSLVGTSGQPQHF.

Many counts were recorded for this clonotype. The chain couples TRBV29-1 to TRBJ2-2, with TRBD2 identical over 10 bases. The CDR3 extends over 14 amino acids. Germline lookup yields CDR1 SQVTM and CDR2 ANQGSEA. The trim removed 4 bases at V and 4 bases at J, leaving 3 bases unmatched. In DNA, the CDR3 is TGCAGCGTTGTAGCGGGAGGATTCACCGGGGAGCTGTTTTTT. This translates into CSVVAGGFTGELFF.

To note about this clonotype: Given a much more abundant clone one base away, this may be a read error. V gene TRBV6-2 or TRBV6-3 combines with J gene TRBJ2-7, with TRBD1 matching over 9 bases. This CDR3 is built from 14 residues. CDR1 is MNHEY, CDR2 SVGEGT, per germline. J was trimmed by 4 bases and V by 2 bases; bases with no gene match: 3. In nucleotides, the CDR3 is TGTGCCAGCAGTTACGGGGACAGGGAATACGAGCAGTACTTC. Its translation is CASSYGDREYEQYF.

The chain couples TRBV2 to TRBJ2-4; maybe TRBD1 (5 bases). Germline V CDR1 and CDR2: SNHLY, FYNNEI. Between the trimmed V and J ends, which lost 8 bases and 7 bases, there was a span of 12 bases. The CDR3 has 12 residues. In DNA, the CDR3 is TGTGCCAGCGAAGTACAGGAGAACATTCAGTACTTC. It is translated as CASEVQENIQYF.

This clonotype was found a few times. The gene calls are TRBV19 and TRBJ2-7, with 7 bases that match TRBD2. Germline V gene sequence: CDR1 LNHDA, CDR2 SQIVND (reference sequence). This CDR3 comprises 14 residues. Unmatched junction bases numbered 7, after V lost 5 bases and J lost 3 bases. The CDR3 bases are TGTGCCAGTAGTTCCACCCGCGGGGGCTACGAGCAGTACTTC. It encodes CASSSTRGGYEQYF.